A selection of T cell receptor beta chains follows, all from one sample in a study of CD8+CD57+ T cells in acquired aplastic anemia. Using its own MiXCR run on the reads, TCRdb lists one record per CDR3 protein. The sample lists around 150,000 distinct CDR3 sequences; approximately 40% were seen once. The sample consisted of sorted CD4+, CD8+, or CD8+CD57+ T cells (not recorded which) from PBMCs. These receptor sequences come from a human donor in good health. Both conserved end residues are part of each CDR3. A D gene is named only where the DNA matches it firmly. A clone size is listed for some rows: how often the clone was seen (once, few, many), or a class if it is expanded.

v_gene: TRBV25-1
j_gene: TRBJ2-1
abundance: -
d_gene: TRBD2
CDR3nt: TGTGCCAGCAGTGATCGTCAGGGACTAGCGCTTGAGCAGTTCTTC
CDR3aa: CASSDRQGLALEQFF

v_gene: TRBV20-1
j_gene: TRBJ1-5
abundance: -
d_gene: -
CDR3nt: TGCAGTGCTAGACGGGGGACAAGGTGGGGCAATCAGCCCCAGCATTTT
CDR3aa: CSARRGTRWGNQPQHF

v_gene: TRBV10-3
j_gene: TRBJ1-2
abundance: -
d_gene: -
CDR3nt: TGTGCCATCAGTGAGTCTCCAAGCGGGCGAGGCTACACCTTC
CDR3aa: CAISESPSGRGYTF

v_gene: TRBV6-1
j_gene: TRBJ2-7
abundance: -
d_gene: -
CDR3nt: TGTGCCAGTTCCTTGATGGCCTACGAGCAGTACTTC
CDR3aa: CASSLMAYEQYF

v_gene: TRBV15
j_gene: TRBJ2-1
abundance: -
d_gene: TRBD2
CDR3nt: TGTGCCACCAGCAGAGGACTAGCAGCCTCCTACAATGGGCAGTTCTTC
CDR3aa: CATSRGLAASYNGQFF

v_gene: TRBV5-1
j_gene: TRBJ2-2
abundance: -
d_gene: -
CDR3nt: TGCGCCAGCAGCTTTGGCGGAACAGGCTACACCGGGGAGCTGTTTTTT
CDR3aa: CASSFGGTGYTGELFF

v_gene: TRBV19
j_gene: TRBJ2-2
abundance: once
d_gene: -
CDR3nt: TGTGCCAGTAGTAGAAGACACAGAAACACCGGGGAGCTGTTTTTT
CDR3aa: CASSRRHRNTGELFF

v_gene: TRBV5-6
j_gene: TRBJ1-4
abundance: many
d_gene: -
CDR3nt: TGTGCCAGCAGCTTGGTGGCACGCCGCACTAATGAAAAACTGTTTTTT
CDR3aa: CASSLVARRTNEKLFF

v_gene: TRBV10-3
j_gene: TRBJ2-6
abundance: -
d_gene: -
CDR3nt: TGTGCCATCAGTGTAGGTGGGACCAAGCCGGCAGACTCTGGGGCCAACGTCCTGACTTTC
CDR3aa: CAISVGGTKPADSGANVLTF

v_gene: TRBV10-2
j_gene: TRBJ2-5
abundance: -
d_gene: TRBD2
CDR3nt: TGCGCCAGCAGTGAAGCGCGGGGACTAACAAAGGAGACCCAGTACTTC
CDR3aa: CASSEARGLTKETQYF

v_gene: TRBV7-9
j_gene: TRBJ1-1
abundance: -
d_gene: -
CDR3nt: TGTGCCAGCAGCTTAGGAGGCCATGAAGCTTTCTTT
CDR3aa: CASSLGGHEAFF

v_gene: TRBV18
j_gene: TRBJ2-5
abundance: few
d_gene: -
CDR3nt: TGTGCCAGCTCACCGGGGACCCAAGAGACCCAGTACTTC
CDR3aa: CASSPGTQETQYF

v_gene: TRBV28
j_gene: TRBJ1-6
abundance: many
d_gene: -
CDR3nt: TGTGCCAGCAGGTTGACCCCCAACCCCCTCCACTTT
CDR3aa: CASRLTPNPLHF

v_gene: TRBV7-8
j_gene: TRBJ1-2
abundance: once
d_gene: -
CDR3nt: TGTGCCAGCAGCTTAGTAGGGGGAGGGTCCTATGGCTACACCTTC
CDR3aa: CASSLVGGGSYGYTF

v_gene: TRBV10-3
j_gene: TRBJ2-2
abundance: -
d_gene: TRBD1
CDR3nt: TGTGCCACAGGGAAACAGGGGGCGAACACCGGGGAGCTGTTTTTT
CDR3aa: CATGKQGANTGELFF

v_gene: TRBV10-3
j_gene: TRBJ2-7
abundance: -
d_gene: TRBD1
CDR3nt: TGTGCCATCAGATTGGACAGGCCCTCCTACGAGCAGTACTTC
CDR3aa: CAIRLDRPSYEQYF

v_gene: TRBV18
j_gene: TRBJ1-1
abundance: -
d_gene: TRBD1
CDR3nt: TGTGCCAGCTCACCGCAGACAGGGGACACTGAAGCTTTCTTT
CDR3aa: CASSPQTGDTEAFF